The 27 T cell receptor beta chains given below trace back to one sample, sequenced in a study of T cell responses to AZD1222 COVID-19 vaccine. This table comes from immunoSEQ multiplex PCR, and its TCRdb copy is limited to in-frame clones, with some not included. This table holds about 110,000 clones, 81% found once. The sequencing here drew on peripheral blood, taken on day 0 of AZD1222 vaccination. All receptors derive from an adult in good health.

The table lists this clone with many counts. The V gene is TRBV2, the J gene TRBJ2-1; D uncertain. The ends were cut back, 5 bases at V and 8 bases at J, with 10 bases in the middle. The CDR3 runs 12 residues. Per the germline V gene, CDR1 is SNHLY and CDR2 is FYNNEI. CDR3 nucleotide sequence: TGTGCCAGCAGTTTGAGGCTACATGAGCAGTTCTTC. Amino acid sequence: CASSLRLHEQFF.

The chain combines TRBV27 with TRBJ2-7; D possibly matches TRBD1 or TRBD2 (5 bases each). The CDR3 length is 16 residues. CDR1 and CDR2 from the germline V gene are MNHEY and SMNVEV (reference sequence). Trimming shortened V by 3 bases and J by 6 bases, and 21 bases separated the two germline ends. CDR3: CASSFLKSGRPLEQYF. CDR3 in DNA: TGTGCCAGCAGTTTTCTAAAATCGGGGCGGCCCCTCGAGCAGTACTTC.

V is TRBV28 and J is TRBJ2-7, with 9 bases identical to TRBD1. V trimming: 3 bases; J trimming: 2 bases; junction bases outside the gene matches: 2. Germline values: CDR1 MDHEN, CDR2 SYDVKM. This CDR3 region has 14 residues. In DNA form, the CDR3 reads TGTGCCAGCAGTTTCAGGGACAGGGCCTACGAGCAGTACTTC. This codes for CASSFRDRAYEQYF.

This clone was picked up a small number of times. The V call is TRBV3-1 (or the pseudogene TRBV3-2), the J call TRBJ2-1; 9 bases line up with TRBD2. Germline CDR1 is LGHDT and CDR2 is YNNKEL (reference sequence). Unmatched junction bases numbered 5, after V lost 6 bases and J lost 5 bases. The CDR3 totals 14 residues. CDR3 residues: CASRPSGVNNEQFF. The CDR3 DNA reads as TGTGCCAGCAGACCTAGCGGGGTAAACAATGAGCAGTTCTTC.

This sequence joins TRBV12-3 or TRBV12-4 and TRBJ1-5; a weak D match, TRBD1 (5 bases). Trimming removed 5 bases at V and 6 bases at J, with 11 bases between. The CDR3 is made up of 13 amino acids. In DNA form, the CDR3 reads TGTGCCAGCAGTGACGGGGACGCTCAGCCCCAGCATTTT. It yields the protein CASSDGDAQPQHF.

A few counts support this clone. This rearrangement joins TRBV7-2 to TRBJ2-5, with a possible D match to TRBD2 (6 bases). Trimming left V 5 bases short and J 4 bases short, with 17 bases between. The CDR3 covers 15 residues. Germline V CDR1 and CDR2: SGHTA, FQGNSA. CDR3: CASSQLGLARETQYF. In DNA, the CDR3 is TGTGCCAGCAGCCAGCTGGGCCTAGCGAGAGAGACCCAGTACTTC.

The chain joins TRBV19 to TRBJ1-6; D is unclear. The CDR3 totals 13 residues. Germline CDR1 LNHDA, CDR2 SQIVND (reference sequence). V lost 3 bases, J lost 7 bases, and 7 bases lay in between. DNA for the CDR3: TGTGCCAGTAGTATGGGCAGGAATTCACCCCTCCACTTT. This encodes CASSMGRNSPLHF.

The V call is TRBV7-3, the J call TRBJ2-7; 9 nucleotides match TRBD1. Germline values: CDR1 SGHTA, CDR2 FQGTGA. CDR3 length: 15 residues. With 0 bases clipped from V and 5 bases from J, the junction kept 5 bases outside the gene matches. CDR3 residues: CASSLTGQGIHEQYF. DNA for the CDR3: TGTGCCAGCAGCTTAACCGGACAGGGGATCCACGAGCAGTACTTC.

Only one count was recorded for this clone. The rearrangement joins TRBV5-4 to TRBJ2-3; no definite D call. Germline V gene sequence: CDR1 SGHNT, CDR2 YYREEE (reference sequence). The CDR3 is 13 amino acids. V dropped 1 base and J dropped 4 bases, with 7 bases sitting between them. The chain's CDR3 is CASSLTGSDTQYF. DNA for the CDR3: TGTGCCAGCAGCTTGACCGGGTCAGATACGCAGTATTTT.

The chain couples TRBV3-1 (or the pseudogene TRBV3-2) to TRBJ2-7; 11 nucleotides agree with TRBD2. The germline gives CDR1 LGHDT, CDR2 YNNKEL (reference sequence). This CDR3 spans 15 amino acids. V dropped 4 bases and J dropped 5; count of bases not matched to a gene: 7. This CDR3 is CASSPLAGDKDEQYF. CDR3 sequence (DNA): TGTGCCAGCAGCCCACTAGCGGGAGACAAAGACGAGCAGTACTTC.

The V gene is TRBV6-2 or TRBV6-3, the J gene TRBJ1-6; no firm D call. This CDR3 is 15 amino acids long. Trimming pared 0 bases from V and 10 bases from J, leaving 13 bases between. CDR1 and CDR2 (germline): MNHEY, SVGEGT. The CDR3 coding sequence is TGTGCCAGCAGTTACTCGCCCCAACAGTCCTCACCCCTCCACTTT. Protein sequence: CASSYSPQQSSPLHF.

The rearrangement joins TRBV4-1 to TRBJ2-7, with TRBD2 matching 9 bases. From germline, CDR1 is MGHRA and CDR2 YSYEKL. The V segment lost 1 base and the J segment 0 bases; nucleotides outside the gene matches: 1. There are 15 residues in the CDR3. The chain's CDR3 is CASSQGLAVSYEQYF. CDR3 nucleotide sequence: TGCGCCAGCAGCCAAGGACTAGCGGTCTCCTACGAGCAGTACTTC.

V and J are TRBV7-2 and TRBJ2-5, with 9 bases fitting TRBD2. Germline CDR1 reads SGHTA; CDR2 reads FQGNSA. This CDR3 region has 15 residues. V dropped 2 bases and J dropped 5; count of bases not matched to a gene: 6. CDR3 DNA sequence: TGTGCCAGCAGCTTACTAGCGGGACTGCCTGAGACCCAGTACTTC. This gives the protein CASSLLAGLPETQYF.

The CDR3 is CASSLSLGQGHNEQFF. The CDR3 DNA is TGTGCCAGCAGCTTATCCCTTGGCCAGGGACACAATGAGCAGTTCTTC. This chain joins TRBV14 and TRBJ2-1, with D perhaps being TRBD1 or TRBD2 (5 bases each). CDR1 is SGHDN and CDR2 is FVKESK in the germline V gene. Trimming removed 5 bases from V and 5 bases from J, with 19 bases in between. The CDR3 covers 16 residues.

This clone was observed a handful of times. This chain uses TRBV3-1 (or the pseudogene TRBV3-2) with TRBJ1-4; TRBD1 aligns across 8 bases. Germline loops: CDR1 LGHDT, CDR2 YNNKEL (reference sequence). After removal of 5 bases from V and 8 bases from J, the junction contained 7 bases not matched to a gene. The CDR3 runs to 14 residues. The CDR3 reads CASSADRGKEKLFF. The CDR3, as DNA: TGTGCCAGCAGCGCCGACAGGGGAAAAGAAAAACTGTTTTTT.

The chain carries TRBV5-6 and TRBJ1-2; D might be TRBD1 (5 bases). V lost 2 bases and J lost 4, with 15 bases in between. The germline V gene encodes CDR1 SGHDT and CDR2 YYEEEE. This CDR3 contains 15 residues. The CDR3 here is CASSLPGRGTYGYTF. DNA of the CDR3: TGTGCCAGCAGCTTACCGGGACGCGGGACCTATGGCTACACCTTC.

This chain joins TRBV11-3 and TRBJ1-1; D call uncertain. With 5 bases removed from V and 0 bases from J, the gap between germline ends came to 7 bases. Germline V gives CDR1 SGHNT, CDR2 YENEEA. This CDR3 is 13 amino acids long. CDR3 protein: CASSLEMNTEAFF. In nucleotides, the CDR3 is TGTGCCAGCAGCCTTGAGATGAACACTGAAGCTTTCTTT. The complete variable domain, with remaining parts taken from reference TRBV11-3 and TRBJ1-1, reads EAGVVQSPRYKIIEKKQPVAFWCNPISGHNTLYWYLQNLGQGPELLIRYENEEAVDDSQLPKDRFSAERLKGVDSTLKIQPAELGDSAVYLCASSLEMNTEAFFGQGTRLTVV.

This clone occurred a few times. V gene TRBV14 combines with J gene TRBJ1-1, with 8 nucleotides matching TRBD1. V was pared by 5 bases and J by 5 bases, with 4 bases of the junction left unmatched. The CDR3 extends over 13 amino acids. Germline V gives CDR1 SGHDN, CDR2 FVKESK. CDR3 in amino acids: CASSIQGVTEAFF. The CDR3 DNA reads TGTGCCAGCAGCATACAGGGGGTTACTGAAGCTTTCTTT.

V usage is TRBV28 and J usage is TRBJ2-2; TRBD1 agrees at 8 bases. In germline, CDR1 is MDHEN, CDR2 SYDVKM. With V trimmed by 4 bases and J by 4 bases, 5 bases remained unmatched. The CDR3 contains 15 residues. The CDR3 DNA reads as TGTGCCAGCAGTTCAGGACAGGGAGCCACCGGGGAGCTGTTTTTT. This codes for CASSSGQGATGELFF.

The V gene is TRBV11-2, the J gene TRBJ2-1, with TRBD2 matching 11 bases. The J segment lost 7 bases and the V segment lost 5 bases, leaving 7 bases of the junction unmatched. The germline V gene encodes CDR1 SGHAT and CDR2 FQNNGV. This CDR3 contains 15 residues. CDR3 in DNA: TGTGCCAGCAGCATACTAGCGGGAGTGGGTAATGAGCAGTTCTTC. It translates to CASSILAGVGNEQFF.

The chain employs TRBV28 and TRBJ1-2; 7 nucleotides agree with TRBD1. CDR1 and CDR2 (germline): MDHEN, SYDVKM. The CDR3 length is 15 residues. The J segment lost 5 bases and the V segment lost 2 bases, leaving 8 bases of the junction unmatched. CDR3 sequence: CASSLLQGERYGYTF. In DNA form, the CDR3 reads TGTGCCAGCAGTTTACTGCAGGGGGAAAGATATGGCTACACCTTC.

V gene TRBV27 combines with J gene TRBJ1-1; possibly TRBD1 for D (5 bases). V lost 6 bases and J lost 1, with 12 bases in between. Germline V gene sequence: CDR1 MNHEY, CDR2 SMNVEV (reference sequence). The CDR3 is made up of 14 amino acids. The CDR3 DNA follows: TGTGCCAGCAGAGGACAAGCCGGGAACACTGAAGCTTTCTTT. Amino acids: CASRGQAGNTEAFF.

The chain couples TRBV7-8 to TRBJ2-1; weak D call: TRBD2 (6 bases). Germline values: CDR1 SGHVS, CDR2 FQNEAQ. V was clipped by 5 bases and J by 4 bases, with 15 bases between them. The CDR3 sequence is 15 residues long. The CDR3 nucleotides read TGTGCCAGCAGCACCATCACCGGGACTTACAATGAGCAGTTCTTC. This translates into CASSTITGTYNEQFF. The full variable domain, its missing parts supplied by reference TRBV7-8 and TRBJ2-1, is GAGVSQSPRYKVAKRGQDVALRCDPISGHVSLFWYQQALGQGPEFLTYFQNEAQLDKSGLPSDRFFAERPEGSVSTLKIQRTQQEDSAVYLCASSTITGTYNEQFFGPGTRLTVL.

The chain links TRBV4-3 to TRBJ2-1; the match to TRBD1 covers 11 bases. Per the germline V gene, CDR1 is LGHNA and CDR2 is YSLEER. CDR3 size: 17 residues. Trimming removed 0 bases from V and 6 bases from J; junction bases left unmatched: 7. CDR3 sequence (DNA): TGCGCCAGCAGCCAAGATCTCTCGGGACAGGGGGGCAATGAGCAGTTCTTC. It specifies CASSQDLSGQGGNEQFF.

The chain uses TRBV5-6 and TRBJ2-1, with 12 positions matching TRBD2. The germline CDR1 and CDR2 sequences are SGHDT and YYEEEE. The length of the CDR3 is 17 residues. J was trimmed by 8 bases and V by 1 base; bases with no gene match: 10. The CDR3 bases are TGTGCCAGCAGCTTGATCGGTCTAGCGGGAGGGGCGGATGAGCAGTTCTTC. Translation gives CASSLIGLAGGADEQFF.

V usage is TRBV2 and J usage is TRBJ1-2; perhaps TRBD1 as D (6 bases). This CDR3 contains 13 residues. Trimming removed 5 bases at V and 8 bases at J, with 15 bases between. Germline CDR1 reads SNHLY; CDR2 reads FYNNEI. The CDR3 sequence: CASSPINRAGYTF. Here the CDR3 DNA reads TGTGCCAGCAGTCCAATTAACAGGGCCGGCTACACCTTC.

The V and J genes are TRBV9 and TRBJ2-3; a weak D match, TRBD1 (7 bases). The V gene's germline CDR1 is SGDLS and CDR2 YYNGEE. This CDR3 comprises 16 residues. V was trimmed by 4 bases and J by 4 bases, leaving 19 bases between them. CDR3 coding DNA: TGTGCCAGCAGCAGTAGCAGGGGGGTAATTGCAGATACGCAGTATTTT. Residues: CASSSSRGVIADTQYF. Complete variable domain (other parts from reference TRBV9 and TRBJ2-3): DSGVTQTPKHLITATGQRVTLRCSPRSGDLSVYWYQQSLDQGLQFLIQYYNGEERAKGNILERFSAQQFPDLHSELNLSSLELGDSALYFCASSSSRGVIADTQYFGPGTRLTVL.